Listed below are T cell receptor beta chains from one sample, sequenced in a study of identical twins. TCRdb independently ran MiXCR on the 5' RACE reads; one entry per CDR3 protein. This sample has about 690,000 distinct CDR3 sequences, with over 20% found just once. Another study also made use of these data, one on T cells expressing NK-cell markers.

Sample: PBMCs. The receptors come from a woman aged 18-29 years in good health. CDR3s include the opening cysteine and the closing phenylalanine or tryptophan. A D gene is named only where the DNA matches it firmly. The size field is filled for only some rows; it gives once, few, many or a size class.

cdr3_aa	cdr3_nt	v_call	d_call	j_call	clone_size
CSARDLRDHTDTQYF	TGCAGTGCTAGAGACCTTAGAGATCACACAGATACGCAGTATTTT	TRBV20-1	NA	TRBJ2-3	once
CASSFSQVYEQYF	TGTGCCAGCAGCTTTTCTCAGGTATACGAGCAGTACTTC	TRBV7-9	NA	TRBJ2-7	few
CASRFTTSYEQYF	TGTGCCAGCAGATTCACTACCTCCTACGAGCAGTACTTC	TRBV7-9	NA	TRBJ2-7	NA
CAISPVRLNYEQYF	TGTGCCATCAGCCCCGTCCGACTAAATTACGAGCAGTACTTC	TRBV10-3	NA	TRBJ2-7	few
CASSPQGSWGTGELFF	TGTGCCAGCTCACCTCAGGGGAGCTGGGGAACCGGGGAGCTGTTTTTT	TRBV18	NA	TRBJ2-2	NA
CASSRDSGGNTIYF	TGCGCCAGCAGCAGGGATTCAGGAGGAAACACCATATATTTT	TRBV5-1	NA	TRBJ1-3	many
CASSIPGGRTEAFF	TGTGCCAGTAGTATCCCCGGCGGACGGACTGAAGCTTTCTTT	TRBV19	NA	TRBJ1-1	NA
CASSLDGGAGNEQFF	TGTGCCAGCAGCTTAGACGGGGGGGCGGGGAATGAGCAGTTCTTC	TRBV7-2	TRBD2	TRBJ2-1	NA
CASSHPGLAGERTGELFF	TGTGCCAGCAGCCATCCGGGACTAGCGGGAGAAAGGACCGGGGAGCTGTTTTTT	TRBV3-1	TRBD2	TRBJ2-2	NA
CARTRKNTEAFF	TGCGCCAGGACCCGGAAGAACACTGAAGCTTTCTTT	TRBV5-1	NA	TRBJ1-1	NA
CSARDAEGPYEQYF	TGCAGTGCTAGAGATGCCGAGGGGCCCTACGAGCAGTACTTC	TRBV20-1	NA	TRBJ2-7	few
CASSLDGSVDYNEQFF	TGCGCCAGCAGCTTGGATGGTAGCGTAGACTACAATGAGCAGTTCTTC	TRBV5-1	NA	TRBJ2-1	once
CATSRDPGGSYNEQFF	TGTGCCACCAGCAGAGATCCAGGGGGTTCCTACAATGAGCAGTTCTTC	TRBV15	TRBD1	TRBJ2-1	few
CASGTGGYNEQFF	TGTGCCAGCGGCACAGGGGGCTACAATGAGCAGTTCTTC	TRBV3-1	TRBD1	TRBJ2-1	few
CASSQIVGGLASTDTQYF	TGCGCCAGCAGCCAAATTGTCGGGGGACTAGCGTCCACAGATACGCAGTATTTT	TRBV4-3	TRBD2	TRBJ2-3	NA
CASSPDSGYNEQFF	TGTGCCAGCAGCCCAGACAGCGGCTACAATGAGCAGTTCTTC	TRBV7-2	NA	TRBJ2-1	few
CSARSGEPSGGETSYNEQFF	TGCAGTGCTAGGTCGGGCGAGCCTAGCGGGGGAGAGACCTCCTACAATGAGCAGTTCTTC	TRBV20-1	TRBD2	TRBJ2-1	few
CASSFSRDSPLHF	TGTGCCAGCAGCTTCTCCCGGGATTCACCCCTCCACTTT	TRBV5-4	NA	TRBJ1-6	NA
CASSFLRVGGYTF	TGTGCCAGCAGCTTTCTACGGGTTGGTGGCTACACCTTC	TRBV5-6	NA	TRBJ1-2	many
CSVENLGVAGGPNEQFF	TGCAGCGTTGAAAATTTAGGCGTAGCGGGAGGGCCTAATGAGCAGTTCTTC	TRBV29-1	TRBD2	TRBJ2-1	few
CASSQEVFSRDRGLNEQFF	TGCGCCAGCAGCCAAGAAGTGTTCTCTCGGGACAGGGGGCTCAATGAGCAGTTCTTC	TRBV4-3	TRBD1	TRBJ2-1	few
CASSFLENTEAFF	TGTGCCAGCAGCTTTCTAGAGAACACTGAAGCTTTCTTT	TRBV7-9	NA	TRBJ1-1	NA
CASGTATGVLYGYTF	TGTGCCAGCGGAACGGCCACAGGCGTACTATATGGCTACACCTTC	TRBV2	NA	TRBJ1-2	few
CASSFHGGLNTEAFF	TGTGCCAGCAGTTTCCATGGTGGTCTCAACACTGAAGCTTTCTTT	TRBV5-5	NA	TRBJ1-1	few
CSVGVGGYTDTQYF	TGCAGCGTTGGAGTAGGGGGGTACACAGATACGCAGTATTTT	TRBV29-1	NA	TRBJ2-3	NA
CASSFTSGASTDTQYF	TGCGCCAGCAGCTTTACTAGCGGAGCTAGCACAGATACGCAGTATTTT	TRBV5-1	TRBD2	TRBJ2-3	NA
CASSSTGLAGGREQFF	TGTGCCAGCAGCTCCACTGGACTAGCGGGAGGCCGCGAGCAGTTCTTC	TRBV7-2	TRBD2	TRBJ2-1	NA
CASTLSTGRGEAFF	TGTGCCAGCACCTTATCGACAGGGAGAGGTGAAGCTTTCTTT	TRBV12-3/TRBV12-4	TRBD1	TRBJ1-1	many
CATSIRGVGPDTQYF	TGTGCCACCAGCATCCGGGGAGTCGGCCCAGATACGCAGTATTTT	TRBV15	NA	TRBJ2-3	NA
CASSLNGPLTGELFF	TGCGCCAGCAGCTTGAACGGGCCTTTAACCGGGGAGCTGTTTTTT	TRBV5-1	NA	TRBJ2-2	many
CASSPGLTGELFF	TGCGCCAGCAGCCCCGGGTTGACGGGGGAGCTGTTTTTT	TRBV4-1	NA	TRBJ2-2	many
CATSSGLVPSLSYEQYF	TGTGCCACCAGCAGTGGACTAGTCCCTTCCCTCTCCTACGAGCAGTACTTC	TRBV15	TRBD2	TRBJ2-7	NA
CSARTSGGFYNLPLHF	TGCAGTGCTAGAACCTCAGGGGGGTTCTATAATTTACCCCTCCACTTT	TRBV20-1	TRBD1	TRBJ1-6	NA
CASTESNTGELFF	TGTGCCAGCACTGAGTCAAACACCGGGGAGCTGTTTTTT	TRBV6-1	NA	TRBJ2-2	few
CSARDRTGANVLTF	TGCAGTGCTAGAGACCGGACTGGGGCCAACGTCCTGACTTTC	TRBV20-1	NA	TRBJ2-6	many
CASSSSSGEETQYF	TGTGCCAGCAGTTCTTCTAGCGGGGAAGAGACCCAGTACTTC	TRBV12-3/TRBV12-4	TRBD2	TRBJ2-5	NA
CSARGGSGRGKTQYF	TGCAGTGCTAGAGGCGGTAGCGGGAGAGGAAAGACCCAGTACTTC	TRBV20-1	TRBD2	TRBJ2-5	NA
CASLIKITGNHNEQFF	TGTGCCAGCCTTATCAAAATAACAGGAAATCACAATGAGCAGTTCTTC	TRBV5-5	NA	TRBJ2-1	NA
CASSGGRRTSVNNEQFF	TGTGCCAGCAGCGGGGGACGAAGGACTAGCGTTAACAATGAGCAGTTCTTC	TRBV13	TRBD2	TRBJ2-1	NA
CASSVSDRGLNAFF	TGTGCCAGCAGCGTTTCTGACAGGGGGCTTAACGCTTTCTTT	TRBV7-9	TRBD1	TRBJ1-1	NA
CASSQGDRPSGYTF	TGCGCCAGCAGCCAAGGAGACAGGCCAAGTGGCTACACCTTC	TRBV4-3	NA	TRBJ1-2	many